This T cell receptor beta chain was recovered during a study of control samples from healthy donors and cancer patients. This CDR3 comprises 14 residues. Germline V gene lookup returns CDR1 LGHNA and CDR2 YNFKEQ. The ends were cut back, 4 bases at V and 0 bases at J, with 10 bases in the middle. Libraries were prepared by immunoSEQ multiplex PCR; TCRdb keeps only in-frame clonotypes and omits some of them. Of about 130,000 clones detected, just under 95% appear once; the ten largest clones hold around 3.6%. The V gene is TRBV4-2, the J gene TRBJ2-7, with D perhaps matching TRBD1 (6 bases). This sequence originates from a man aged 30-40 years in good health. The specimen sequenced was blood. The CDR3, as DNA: TGTGCCAGCAGCCCACAGGGTCTCTCCTACGAGCAGTACTTC. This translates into CASSPQGLSYEQYF.